This T cell receptor beta chain emerged from a study of T cell clusters in autoimmune cytopenias. Regarding the study as a whole: The T cell clusters were defined only in silico, without experimental functional validation. The cluster-lack signature was not seen for secondary cytopenia versus chronic lymphocytic leukemia. Clustering suggested that physiological T cell clusters were missing in primary autoimmune cytopenia patients. TRB repertoire shifts in secondary cytopenia and chronic lymphocytic leukemia mostly reflected lymphoma, not autoimmunity.

TRB was amplified from around 0.25 ug of peripheral blood genomic DNA per sample. By frequency, this clonotype registers medium-sized. Its antigen remains unidentified. One tube held mixed TRB-A and TRB-B primer pools for touch-down PCR. Following a re-call of the multiplex PCR reads, TCRdb has one entry per CDR3 protein and lacks DNA. This table holds roughly 2,600 distinct CDR3 sequences. In germline, CDR1 is MNHEY, CDR2 SVGAGI. The CDR3 sequence is 16 residues long. This sequence originates from a human donor with an autoimmune cytopenia or autoimmune hepatitis (not recorded which). The sample comprised peripheral blood. The J gene is TRBJ1-6, the V gene TRBV6-5; TCRdb picks TRBD1, but there is no DNA to check that call. CDR3 sequence reads: CATLPRGSSYNSPLHF.